This is a list of T cell receptor beta chains from one sample in a study of radiotherapy plus CTLA-4 blockade in lung cancer. Method: immunoSEQ multiplex PCR; TCRdb's copy keeps in-frame clones and lacks some. Of about 97,000 clones listed, approximately 74% are singletons. Sequenced material: peripheral blood, taken from a patient treated with radiotherapy plus ipilimumab. The origin of the receptors is a human donor with non-small cell lung cancer who had a partial response to radiotherapy plus ipilimumab. Some clones in this sample may be carry-over from other donors' samples. Both conserved end residues are part of each CDR3. Each record gives: V gene, CDR3 protein.

>TRBV11-3
CASSKDNSGGAYKTQYF
>TRBV6-1
CASNPGANYGYTF
>TRBV7-9
CASSFTGQVGYGYTF
>TRBV9
CASSEGSLFGEKLFF
>TRBV10-3
CAIRQGLFEKLFF
>TRBV28
CASGPYHEQYF
>TRBV4-3
CASSIRTGSEAFF
>TRBV30
CAWNRGQNTDTQYF
>TRBV19
CASSIGLARDNEQFF
>TRBV19
CASSNLAWLEREQFF